This TCR beta chain appears in the sequencing data of a study of tumor-infiltrating lymphocytes in localized non-small cell lung cancer. General study results and limits: Recurrence-free survival showed no association with tumor T-cell fraction.

Produced via immunoSEQ multiplex PCR; TCRdb's table is partial and in-frame only. The table has approximately 6,200 clones, approximately 71% seen once; the top ten hold 13% to 15%. The CDR3 sequence is 15 residues long. CDR1 and CDR2 (germline): SQVTM, ANQGSEA. V was cut by 1 base and J by 4 bases, with 15 bases left in between. Comments on this clone: Its specificity is not known.

The source of this sequence is a human donor with non-small cell lung cancer. Sequencing used lung tumor tissue. The chain links TRBV29-1 to TRBJ2-3, with D unclear. The CDR3 region is CSVEGGIASPDTQYF. CDR3 DNA: TGCAGCGTTGAAGGTGGAATAGCCTCTCCAGATACGCAGTATTTT.